The 17 T cell receptor beta chains below come from one sample, sequenced in a study of PD-L1 blockade in urothelial cancer. Time point given: peripheral blood 6 weeks after treatment start. TCRdb keeps only in-frame clones here, not all; method: immunoSEQ multiplex PCR. This table holds about 120,000 clones, about 91% found once. The material was PBMCs, obtained around atezolizumab (anti-PD-L1) treatment. The receptor source for this set is a man in his 60s with urothelial cancer.

The rearrangement links TRBV5-1 to TRBJ2-3; tentative D call: TRBD1 (5 bases). There are 14 residues in the CDR3. The V gene's germline CDR1 is SGHRS and CDR2 YFSETQ. Between the trimmed V and J ends, which lost 5 bases and 2 bases, there was a span of 12 bases. CDR3: CASSSRQTTDTQYF. CDR3 nucleotides: TGCGCCAGCAGTTCGAGACAGACCACAGATACGCAGTATTTT.

The chain carries TRBV28 and TRBJ2-7; possibly TRBD1 for D (6 bases). Germline V lookup: CDR1 MDHEN, CDR2 SYDVKM. CDR3 length: 12 residues. Trimming stripped 6 bases from V and 4 bases from J, with 10 bases between. CDR3 loop: CASSRTGYEQYF. The CDR3 DNA follows: TGTGCCAGCAGCCGTACAGGGTACGAGCAGTACTTC.

The chain couples TRBV10-3 to TRBJ2-2; D is perhaps TRBD2 (5 bases). The V end lost 8 bases, the J end lost 1 base, and 14 bases lay between the germline ends. This CDR3 has 15 amino acids. CDR1 and CDR2 from the germline V gene are ENHRY and SYGVKD. CDR3 DNA sequence: TGTGCCATCTCCGACTGGGAGAAGAACACCGGGGAGCTGTTTTTT. The encoded protein is CAISDWEKNTGELFF.

The chain couples TRBV15 to TRBJ2-1; possibly TRBD2 for D (6 bases). V was pared by 0 bases and J by 9 bases, with 9 bases between. There are 13 residues in the CDR3. CDR1 and CDR2 (germline): LNHNV, YYDKDF (reference sequence). The CDR3 is CATSRDLGGEQFF. CDR3 in DNA: TGTGCCACCAGCAGAGATTTGGGGGGTGAGCAGTTCTTC.

The chain recombines TRBV7-9 with TRBJ2-5; 7 bases fit TRBD1. CDR1 and CDR2 from the germline V gene are SEHNR and FQNEAQ (reference sequence). Trimming at V came to 7 bases and at J to 5 bases, leaving 10 bases not matched to a gene. CDR3 length: 14 residues. The CDR3 protein is CASTPGQVIETQYF. The CDR3 nucleotides are TGTGCCAGCACCCCTGGACAGGTTATCGAGACCCAGTACTTC.

The chain joins TRBV28 to TRBJ1-4; the match to TRBD1 covers 7 bases. This CDR3 spans 15 amino acids. Germline V CDR1 and CDR2: MDHEN, SYDVKM. V lost 5 bases to trimming and J lost 5 bases; unmatched junction nucleotides: 8. The DNA for the CDR3 is TGTGCCAGCAGTCACCGACAGGGACGAAATGAAAAACTGTTTTTT. It yields the protein CASSHRQGRNEKLFF.

The J gene is TRBJ2-5, the V gene TRBV7-6; tentative D call: TRBD2 (7 bases). CDR3 length: 14 amino acids. V dropped 1 base and J dropped 4 bases, with 10 bases sitting between them. Germline values: CDR1 SGHVS, CDR2 FNYEAQ. The CDR3 DNA reads TGTGCCAGCAGCTTAGAGGGGGGGGGAGAGACCCAGTACTTC. Residues: CASSLEGGGETQYF.

The J gene is TRBJ2-1, the V gene TRBV10-2; 8 nucleotides agree with TRBD2. The junction had 21 bases not matched to a gene; V was cut back by 8 bases and J by 3 bases. Germline V CDR1 and CDR2: WSHSY, SAAADI. This CDR3 spans 19 amino acids. CDR3 sequence (DNA): TGCGCCAGCTCACAGGAGATAGGGACTAGGAAGTGGATCTACAATGAGCAGTTCTTC. Translating gives CASSQEIGTRKWIYNEQFF.

The chain is built from TRBV25-1 and TRBJ2-7; 9 positions match TRBD1. CDR1 is MGHDK, CDR2 SYGVNS, per germline. J gave up 3 bases and V 5 bases, and 2 bases lay outside the gene matches. The CDR3 totals 13 residues. CDR3 nucleotide sequence: TGTGCCAGCAGTTTGGGACAGGGCTACGAGCAGTACTTC. Translating it yields CASSLGQGYEQYF.

To note about this clone: Distinct nucleotide sequences in the sample also encode this CDR3. The J gene is TRBJ2-5, the V gene TRBV7-2, with D maybe TRBD2 (5 bases). This CDR3 has 14 residues. Trimming left V 1 base short and J 1 base short, with 7 bases between. CDR1 and CDR2 from the germline V gene are SGHTA and FQGNSA. The CDR3 DNA is TGTGCCAGCAGCTTAGTACGGGGCCAAGAGACCCAGTACTTC. This sequence encodes CASSLVRGQETQYF.

This clone came up once. The chain has TRBV2 and TRBJ2-3; tentative D call: TRBD2 (6 bases). The CDR3 is 16 residues long. The germline V gene has CDR1 SNHLY and CDR2 FYNNEI. V was pared by 1 base and J by 1 base, with 12 bases between. CDR3 coding DNA: TGTGCCAGCAGTGAAGTGGCGGGAAGGGGCACAGATACGCAGTATTTT. Its protein is CASSEVAGRGTDTQYF.

The chain has TRBV7-9 and TRBJ1-5; unclear D gene. Germline values: CDR1 SEHNR, CDR2 FQNEAQ (reference sequence). The V end lost 1 base, the J end lost 7 bases, and 14 bases lay between the germline ends. This CDR3 has 15 amino acids. The CDR3 reads CASSLGDPGQQPQHF. In DNA form, the CDR3 reads TGTGCCAGCAGCTTAGGCGACCCAGGCCAACAGCCCCAGCATTTT.

The chain joins TRBV28 to TRBJ2-7, with a tentative D call TRBD1 (6 bases). CDR3 length equals 18 residues. Per germline, CDR1 MDHEN and CDR2 SYDVKM. The V gene lost 6 bases and the J gene lost 0 bases, with 24 bases spanning the gap. The CDR3 DNA reads TGTGCCAGCAGAAACCGGGACACTAAACCAAGAAGCTCCTACGAGCAGTACTTC. Its translation is CASRNRDTKPRSSYEQYF.

The chain employs TRBV23-1 and TRBJ1-5, with a possible D match to TRBD1 (6 bases). TRBV23-1 belongs to the ORF category, with a function that is uncertain. The length of the CDR3 is 18 residues. The V end was cut by 4 bases, the J end by 6 bases, with 25 bases between. Here the CDR3 reads CASSRARQGIRTGQPQHF. CDR3 sequence (DNA): TGCGCCAGCAGTCGAGCGCGCCAGGGGATAAGGACTGGTCAGCCCCAGCATTTT.

V and J are TRBV6-1 and TRBJ2-7; perhaps TRBD1 as D (6 bases). The CDR3 runs 13 residues. The V gene lost 0 bases and the J gene lost 6 bases, with 9 bases spanning the gap. The germline gives CDR1 MNHNS, CDR2 SASEGT. The CDR3 nucleotides read TGTGCCAGCAGTGAAGCGAGAGGGGGCGAGCAGTACTTC. Its protein is CASSEARGGEQYF.

The chain combines TRBV6-5 with TRBJ1-2, with D possibly TRBD1 on 5 matching bases. Germline V gene lookup returns CDR1 MNHEY and CDR2 SVGAGI. The CDR3 is 12 amino acids. V was clipped by 4 bases and J by 3 bases, with 6 bases between them. DNA of the CDR3: TGTGCCAGCAGTTCGACAGACTATGGCTACACCTTC. This codes for CASSSTDYGYTF.

This sequence joins TRBV6-6 and TRBJ1-5, with D perhaps TRBD1 (5 bases). CDR1 is MNHNY and CDR2 is SVGAGI in the germline V gene (reference sequence). The CDR3 has 14 residues. The germline V and J ends were trimmed by 6 bases and 3 bases, with 12 bases remaining between them. The CDR3 reads CASSKTGSNQPQHF. The CDR3 nucleotides are TGTGCCAGCAGCAAAACAGGATCCAATCAGCCCCAGCATTTT.